These 9 T cell receptor beta chains came from one sample sequenced in a study of T-cell memory formation after mild COVID-19. TCRdb fed the 5' RACE reads into MiXCR, producing one record per CDR3 protein. Among approximately 260,000 distinct CDR3 sequences, around 15% were seen once, and the ten largest hold about a fifth. Material for sequencing was PBMCs or a T cell subset sorted from them (not recorded which). All receptors derive from a man younger than 35 who had mild COVID-19 (a few samples of this study predate the infection). Cell type and time point are not known.

This clonotype was found many times. The J gene is TRBJ2-1, the V gene TRBV6-2 or TRBV6-3; D not certain. Trimming took off 2 bases at V and 1 base at J, with 12 bases between the two ends. From germline, CDR1 is MNHEY and CDR2 SVGEGT. The CDR3 covers 16 residues. The CDR3 loop reads CASSYRMDKSYNEQFF. CDR3 sequence (DNA): TGTGCCAGCAGTTACCGGATGGATAAGTCCTACAATGAGCAGTTCTTC.

The table lists this clonotype with a few counts. The chain has TRBV24-1 and TRBJ2-3; TRBD2 agrees at 8 bases. Germline loops: CDR1 KGHDR, CDR2 SFDVKD. CDR3 length: 16 residues. The ends lost 4 bases at V and 4 bases at J; junction bases unmatched: 9. DNA of the CDR3: TGTGCCACCAGTGACACTCGGGGTAGCGGGGCAGATACGCAGTATTTT. Translation gives CATSDTRGSGADTQYF.

A remark on this clonotype: Because the CDR3 is missing its conserved closing phenylalanine or tryptophan, this is likely a read error. The DNA is left out, because the CDR3 cannot be placed on it with certainty; the CDR3 is given as TCRdb lists it. The chain links TRBV29-1 to TRBJ1-2; no DNA check was done on the table's D call, TRBD1. CDR1 and CDR2 (germline): SQVTM, ANQGSEA. The CDR3 comprises 8 residues, both ends counted. This chain's CDR3 is CSVDGHPI.

This clonotype was counted between two and nine times. The CDR3 loop is CASSLAETDGYTF. CDR3 DNA: TGCGCCAGCAGCTTGGCCGAGACCGATGGCTACACCTTC. The genes are TRBV5-1 and TRBJ1-2; D uncertain. The germline V gene has CDR1 SGHRS and CDR2 YFSETQ. With 0 bases removed from V and 6 bases from J, the gap between germline ends came to 9 bases. The CDR3 is 13 amino acids.

The chain employs TRBV9 and TRBJ2-1; 9 nucleotides match TRBD2. V lost 4 bases to trimming and J lost 6 bases; unmatched junction nucleotides: 8. The germline gives CDR1 SGDLS, CDR2 YYNGEE. This CDR3 has 15 residues. Written as DNA, the CDR3 is TGTGCCAGCAGCCCGCCGGGACTAGCATCCAATGAGCAGTTCTTC. It encodes CASSPPGLASNEQFF.

The V call is TRBV11-2, the J call TRBJ1-1; TRBD1 matches 7 bases. Unmatched junction bases numbered 9, after V lost 5 bases and J lost 3 bases. CDR1 is SGHAT, CDR2 FQNNGV, per germline. The CDR3 length is 15 residues. CDR3 coding DNA: TGTGCCAGCAGCCCCGGACCCCAGGGGGACACTGAAGCTTTCTTT. It translates to CASSPGPQGDTEAFF.

The chain combines TRBV10-2 with TRBJ2-1; TRBD1 agrees at 9 bases. Losses at the gene ends were 5 bases for V and 6 bases for J; bases not matched to a gene: 8. The CDR3 extends over 15 amino acids. Germline V gene sequence: CDR1 WSHSY, CDR2 SAAADI. This CDR3 is CASSRTGGGGNEQFF. CDR3 in DNA: TGCGCCAGCAGTAGAACAGGGGGCGGCGGCAATGAGCAGTTCTTC.

The chain employs TRBV19 and TRBJ1-4; possible D gene TRBD1, 5 bases. There are 11 residues in the CDR3. Germline CDR1 LNHDA, CDR2 SQIVND (reference sequence). V was pared by 7 bases and J by 13 bases, with 13 bases between. CDR3 DNA sequence: TGTGCCAGTAAGGAGGGGCGAAGACTGTTTTTT. Its translation: CASKEGRRLFF.

This clonotype was seen a few times. This rearrangement joins TRBV4-1 to TRBJ2-1, with 10 bases identical to TRBD2. This CDR3 comprises 15 residues. Germline V gives CDR1 MGHRA, CDR2 YSYEKL. V lost 1 base, J lost 7 bases, and 4 bases stayed unmatched. In DNA form, the CDR3 reads TGCGCCAGCAGCCAAGGTTCTAGCGGGGGAAATGAGCAGTTCTTC. Its protein product is CASSQGSSGGNEQFF.